These 32 T cell receptor beta chains share one sample of origin, sequenced in a study of blood T cell repertoires in COVID-19. The assay was immunoSEQ multiplex PCR, and TCRdb's table has in-frame clones only and misses some. The data hold roughly 74,000 clones, with 88% observed a single time. Sequencing used peripheral blood. These receptor sequences come from a woman aged 80 or over with active or convalescent COVID-19.

J is TRBJ1-1 and V is TRBV12-3 or TRBV12-4; 7 nucleotides agree with TRBD1. Germline trimming cut 7 bases from V and 5 bases from J; bases unmatched to any gene: 7. CDR3 length equals 13 residues. The chain's CDR3 is CASNRQGLTEAFF. The CDR3, as DNA: TGTGCCAGCAATCGACAGGGTTTAACTGAAGCTTTCTTT.

V gene TRBV5-6 combines with J gene TRBJ2-2; the match to TRBD2 covers 9 bases. This CDR3 region has 15 residues. The V segment lost 4 bases and the J segment 3 bases; nucleotides outside the gene matches: 4. Germline-derived CDR1 and CDR2 are SGHDT and YYEEEE. The CDR3 here is CASSPTSGYTGELFF. In DNA form, the CDR3 reads TGTGCCAGCAGCCCGACTAGCGGATACACCGGGGAGCTGTTTTTT.

This clone was observed a few times. This chain uses TRBV6-5 with TRBJ2-2, with 7 bases lining up with TRBD1. CDR1 and CDR2 (germline): MNHEY, SVGAGI. The CDR3 loop spans 15 amino acids. V was clipped by 5 bases and J by 1 base; unmatched bases: 4. The CDR3 DNA follows: TGTGCCAGCAGTAACAGACAGGGGAACACCGGGGAGCTGTTTTTT. Protein: CASSNRQGNTGELFF.

J is TRBJ1-1 and V is TRBV10-3; no definite D call. Germline lookup yields CDR1 ENHRY and CDR2 SYGVKD. With 10 bases removed from V and 1 base from J, the gap between germline ends came to 22 bases. This CDR3 contains 16 residues. This chain's CDR3 is CATQTGGGLANTEAFF. The CDR3 DNA sequence: TGTGCCACGCAAACCGGTGGCGGGTTGGCGAACACTGAAGCTTTCTTT.

This clone was recorded only once. The chain recombines TRBV6-5 with TRBJ2-7, with D possibly TRBD2 on 6 matching bases. V was pared by 4 bases and J by 4 bases, with 17 bases between. Germline V gene sequence: CDR1 MNHEY, CDR2 SVGAGI. The CDR3 consists of 15 residues. For the CDR3, the DNA is TGTGCCAGCAGTTCCGGGACTTTGCTGCCGTACGAGCAGTACTTC. It is translated as CASSSGTLLPYEQYF.

This clone was seen just once. V and J are TRBV4-3 and TRBJ2-2; TRBD2 is a possible D gene (5 bases). The CDR3 is made up of 15 amino acids. Trimming cost V 5 bases and J 8 bases, with 18 bases left between them. Germline CDR1 LGHNA, CDR2 YSLEER. CDR3 sequence reads: CASSGEVLAPGELFF. Here the CDR3 DNA reads TGCGCCAGCAGCGGAGAAGTGCTAGCCCCAGGGGAGCTGTTTTTT.

The chain employs TRBV19 and TRBJ2-5; 7 bases match TRBD1. CDR1 is LNHDA and CDR2 is SQIVND in the germline V gene (reference sequence). Trimming cost V 3 bases and J 1 base; bases outside gene matches: 2. This CDR3 is built from 14 residues. The CDR3 nucleotides read TGTGCCAGTAGTATGTGGGACAGCCAAGAGACCCAGTACTTC. Its translation: CASSMWDSQETQYF.

This chain joins TRBV7-2 and TRBJ1-4; D is ambiguous. V lost 4 bases to trimming and J lost 0 bases, with 15 bases between them. Germline CDR1 is SGHTA and CDR2 is FQGNSA. The CDR3 totals 17 residues. The CDR3 DNA reads TGTGCCAGCAGCTACCGGTCGGGGTCACCAACTAATGAAAAACTGTTTTTT. Amino acids: CASSYRSGSPTNEKLFF.

The chain employs TRBV30 and TRBJ2-6; D possibly corresponds to TRBD1 (5 bases). V was cut by 2 bases and J by 0 bases, with 8 bases left in between. Germline CDR1 is GTSNPN and CDR2 is SVGIG (reference sequence). This CDR3 spans 15 amino acids. The CDR3 nucleotides are TGTGCCTGGAGTAGGGGCCGCTCTGGGGCCAACGTCCTGACTTTC. This gives the protein CAWSRGRSGANVLTF.

The genes are TRBV5-5 and TRBJ1-1; a weak D match, TRBD1 (6 bases). This CDR3 spans 14 amino acids. V was cut by 1 base and J by 5 bases, with 12 bases left in between. Germline CDR1 SGHKS, CDR2 YYEKEE (reference sequence). The CDR3 sequence is CASSLRRGGTEAFF. CDR3 bases: TGTGCCAGCAGCTTGCGGCGAGGGGGTACTGAAGCTTTCTTT.

This chain uses TRBV11-2 with TRBJ2-1; TRBD2 agrees at 9 bases. The germline V gene has CDR1 SGHAT and CDR2 FQNNGV. V trimming: 5 bases; J trimming: 8 bases; junction bases outside the gene matches: 4. This CDR3 region has 13 residues. This CDR3 reads CASSVRTSDEQFF. The CDR3 DNA is TGTGCCAGCAGCGTCAGGACTAGCGATGAGCAGTTCTTC. Using reference TRBV11-2 and TRBJ2-1 for the parts outside the CDR3, the full variable domain is EAGVAQSPRYKIIEKRQSVAFWCNPISGHATLYWYQQILGQGPKLLIQFQNNGVVDDSQLPKDRFSAERLKGVDSTLKIQPAKLEDSAVYLCASSVRTSDEQFFGPGTRLTVL.

The chain has TRBV24-1 and TRBJ2-1; 7 bases are shared with TRBD2. J lost 2 bases, V lost 3 bases, and 6 bases had no gene match. Per the germline V gene, CDR1 is KGHDR and CDR2 is SFDVKD. The CDR3 has 16 residues. CDR3 sequence: CATSDQTSRPYNEQFF. DNA of the CDR3: TGTGCCACCAGTGATCAGACTAGCAGACCCTACAATGAGCAGTTCTTC.

V usage is TRBV7-2 and J usage is TRBJ1-5; tentatively, D is TRBD1 (6 bases). This CDR3 has 18 amino acids. The V end was cut by 0 bases, the J end by 3 bases, with 18 bases between. Germline values: CDR1 SGHTA, CDR2 FQGNSA. Here the CDR3 DNA reads TGTGCCAGCAGCTTAGCGGCCCCCCGCAGGGGATTCAATCAGCCCCAGCATTTT. Translated: CASSLAAPRRGFNQPQHF.

Here the CDR3 reads CASSPRTSGGDTQYF. In DNA, the CDR3 is TGTGCCAGCTCACCCCGGACTAGCGGGGGGGATACGCAGTATTTT. V and J are TRBV18 and TRBJ2-3; 14 nucleotides align to TRBD2. The V segment lost 3 bases and the J segment 6 bases; nucleotides outside the gene matches: 2. Germline V gene lookup returns CDR1 KGHSH and CDR2 LQKENI. The CDR3 sequence is 15 residues long.

The V call is TRBV18, the J call TRBJ2-7, with a possible D match to TRBD1 (6 bases). There are 14 residues in the CDR3. Deletions cut 5 bases from V and 0 bases from J, with 11 bases between. Germline-derived CDR1 and CDR2 are KGHSH and LQKENI. CDR3 nucleotides: TGTGCCAGCTCATCGGACAGCAGCTCCTACGAGCAGTACTTC. Residues: CASSSDSSSYEQYF.

This clone was seen a handful of times. CDR3 in amino acids: CASSYRGRHSPLHF. The CDR3 DNA sequence: TGTGCCAGCAGTTACAGGGGGCGTCATTCACCCCTCCACTTT. The V gene is TRBV6-2 or TRBV6-3, the J gene TRBJ1-6; 7 bases agree with TRBD1. The germline gives CDR1 MNHEY, CDR2 SVGEGT. V lost 2 bases to trimming and J lost 8 bases; unmatched junction nucleotides: 3. CDR3 length: 14 amino acids.

V and J are TRBV5-4 and TRBJ2-7, with 8 bases fitting TRBD1. The CDR3 runs 16 residues. CDR1 is SGHNT, CDR2 YYREEE, per germline (reference sequence). V was clipped by 2 bases and J by 2 bases; unmatched bases: 9. CDR3 protein: CASSLGTGRGPYEQYF. CDR3 bases: TGTGCCAGCAGCTTAGGTACGGGCAGGGGGCCCTACGAGCAGTACTTC.

This sequence joins TRBV5-1 and TRBJ2-7, with 11 positions matching TRBD1. CDR1 and CDR2 (germline): SGHRS, YFSETQ. The V and J ends lost 0 bases and 5 bases, in that order; junction bases with no gene match: 1. CDR3 length: 14 residues. The CDR3 bases are TGCGCCAGCAGCTTGGGGACAGGGGGCAACGAGCAGTACTTC. Its translation is CASSLGTGGNEQYF.

The chain recombines TRBV12-3 or TRBV12-4 with TRBJ1-1, with 7 bases matching TRBD1. The CDR3 sequence is 13 residues long. Trimming removed 1 base from V and 5 bases from J; junction bases left unmatched: 1. The CDR3 region has the DNA TGTGCCAGCAGTTTAGGACAGGGAACTGAAGCTTTCTTT. The encoded protein is CASSLGQGTEAFF.

The V and J genes are TRBV18 and TRBJ1-2; 9 bases are shared with TRBD1. Germline CDR1 and CDR2: KGHSH and LQKENI. The CDR3 contains 16 residues. The V and J ends lost 2 bases and 4 bases, in that order; junction bases with no gene match: 8. CDR3 region: CASSPEQGAIAYGYTF. Here the CDR3 DNA reads TGTGCCAGCTCACCAGAACAGGGGGCTATCGCCTATGGCTACACCTTC.

The chain combines TRBV4-3 with TRBJ1-1, with D hard to call. This CDR3 comprises 14 residues. The germline CDR1 and CDR2 sequences are LGHNA and YSLEER. V was cut by 2 bases and J by 5 bases, with 12 bases left in between. The CDR3 bases are TGCGCCAGCAGCCAAATGGCCTCTTGGACTGAAGCTTTCTTT. This sequence encodes CASSQMASWTEAFF.

In this sample, this clone turned up once. The chain links TRBV6-5 to TRBJ2-3; 8 bases align to TRBD1. V shed 6 bases and J 7 bases; nucleotides not matched to a gene: 9. Germline lookup yields CDR1 MNHEY and CDR2 SVGAGI. The CDR3 is 14 amino acids. The CDR3 DNA reads as TGTGCCAGCAGGGAGGACAGGGTTTGGAATACGCAGTATTTT. Translating gives CASREDRVWNTQYF.

CDR3 amino acids: CASSLGIGGISYNEQFF. The CDR3, as DNA: TGTGCCAGCAGTTTAGGGATCGGAGGGATCTCCTACAATGAGCAGTTCTTC. The chain combines TRBV27 with TRBJ2-1, with D possibly matching TRBD2 (6 bases). Trimming removed 2 bases at V and 0 bases at J, with 14 bases between. Germline assignment: CDR1 MNHEY and CDR2 SMNVEV (reference sequence). The CDR3 sequence is 17 residues long.

This sequence joins TRBV12-5 and TRBJ1-5, with unresolved D. The germline gives CDR1 LGHNT, CDR2 FRNRAP. V lost 4 bases, J lost 4 bases, and 5 bases lay in between. CDR3 length equals 12 residues. The CDR3 region has the DNA TGTGCTAGTGGTTACAGAAATCAGCCCCAGCATTTT. Protein product: CASGYRNQPQHF.

The chain has TRBV6-5 and TRBJ1-4; 7 nucleotides agree with TRBD1. Germline CDR1 and CDR2: MNHEY and SVGAGI. The CDR3 length is 15 residues. Losses at the gene ends were 5 bases for V and 5 bases for J; bases not matched to a gene: 8. The CDR3: CASSRAGTANEKLFF. The CDR3 DNA is TGTGCCAGCAGTCGAGCAGGGACAGCAAATGAAAAACTGTTTTTT.

The V call is TRBV9, the J call TRBJ2-7, with D unclear. The CDR3 sequence is 13 residues long. The V and J ends lost 4 bases and 6 bases respectively, with 14 bases between them. CDR1 is SGDLS, CDR2 YYNGEE, per germline. This CDR3 is CASSSPNVVEQYF. The CDR3 nucleotides are TGTGCCAGCAGCTCCCCCAATGTAGTCGAGCAGTACTTC. Full variable domain (outside the CDR3, taken from reference TRBV9 and TRBJ2-7): DSGVTQTPKHLITATGQRVTLRCSPRSGDLSVYWYQQSLDQGLQFLIQYYNGEERAKGNILERFSAQQFPDLHSELNLSSLELGDSALYFCASSSPNVVEQYFGPGTRLTVT.

The count of this clone is one. The rearrangement uses TRBV10-3 and TRBJ2-5, with 13 positions matching TRBD2. V was clipped by 4 bases and J by 4 bases; unmatched bases: 3. The CDR3 runs to 15 residues. Germline V lookup: CDR1 ENHRY, CDR2 SYGVKD. The CDR3 DNA sequence: TGTGCCATCAGTGGGACTAGCGGGAGTGGAGAGACCCAGTACTTC. Translated: CAISGTSGSGETQYF.

This rearrangement joins TRBV5-1 to TRBJ2-1, with 7 bases fitting TRBD2. Germline CDR1 and CDR2: SGHRS and YFSETQ. Trimming removed 2 bases from V and 9 bases from J; junction bases left unmatched: 8. This CDR3 is built from 14 residues. The DNA for the CDR3 is TGCGCCAGCAGCTTCGGACTAGAAAAACCTGAGCAGTTCTTC. Its translation: CASSFGLEKPEQFF.

This clone was observed once. V is TRBV5-4 and J is TRBJ1-3, with D maybe TRBD1 (6 bases). The V gene's germline CDR1 is SGHNT and CDR2 YYREEE (reference sequence). Trimming cost V 4 bases and J 3 bases, with 17 bases left between them. The CDR3 totals 16 residues. CDR3 residues: CASSPFQGRSGNTIYF. The CDR3 DNA follows: TGTGCCAGCAGCCCCTTCCAGGGGAGAAGTGGAAACACCATATATTTT.

The chain is built from TRBV7-9 and TRBJ2-7; the D gene is possibly TRBD2 (5 bases). CDR1 SEHNR and CDR2 FQNEAQ come from the germline V gene (reference sequence). The V end lost 5 bases, the J end lost 4 bases, and 12 bases lay between the germline ends. This CDR3 has 13 residues. This chain's CDR3 is CASSPRGAYEQYF. The CDR3 nucleotides are TGTGCCAGCAGCCCCCGGGGAGCGTACGAGCAGTACTTC.

This chain connects TRBV7-9 to TRBJ2-6; D unclear. Trimming pared 3 bases from V and 0 bases from J, leaving 6 bases between. CDR1 is SEHNR and CDR2 is FQNEAQ in the germline V gene (reference sequence). The CDR3 loop spans 15 amino acids. CDR3 nucleotides: TGTGCCAGCAGCTTGTGGCCCTCTGGGGCCAACGTCCTGACTTTC. The encoded protein is CASSLWPSGANVLTF.

The chain employs TRBV7-2 and TRBJ2-7; TRBD1 aligns across 7 bases. Germline V gene lookup returns CDR1 SGHTA and CDR2 FQGNSA. CDR3 length equals 17 residues. V dropped 2 bases and J dropped 5; count of bases not matched to a gene: 15. Written as DNA, the CDR3 is TGTGCCAGCAGCTTAAGGGGGCTGGTGGGGCAGGGGAACGAGCAGTACTTC. Translated, it gives CASSLRGLVGQGNEQYF.